These 29 T cell receptor beta chains share one sample of origin, sequenced in a study of type 1 regulatory T cells. MiXCR, applied by TCRdb to the reads, yields one record per CDR3 protein. Of around 19,000 distinct CDR3 sequences detected, 10% to 13% appear once; the ten largest clones hold 2.5% to 3%. The sequencing sample was made of CD4+ T cells, either the whole sample or a sorted fraction (not recorded which). The source of these receptors is a human donor in good health.

At least ten counts were recorded for this clonotype. CDR3 sequence (DNA): TGCAGTGCACAACGGGGCAATCAGCCCCAGCATTTT. Translation: CSAQRGNQPQHF. This rearrangement joins TRBV20-1 to TRBJ1-5; D not resolved. The V end was cut by 6 bases, the J end by 2 bases, with 8 bases between. Germline assignment: CDR1 DFQATT and CDR2 SNEGSKA (reference sequence). This CDR3 has 12 residues.

This clonotype has a handful of counts. The genes are TRBV5-1 and TRBJ2-3; 8 nucleotides align to TRBD2. There are 15 residues in the CDR3. Trimming removed 0 bases from V and 4 bases from J; junction bases left unmatched: 4. Germline V CDR1 and CDR2: SGHRS, YFSETQ. The CDR3 region is CASSLASGQSDTQYF. The CDR3 DNA is TGCGCCAGCAGCTTGGCTAGCGGGCAGTCAGATACGCAGTATTTT.

Details on this clonotype: With a much larger clone just one base away, this may be a read error. The chain has TRBV6-2 or TRBV6-3 and TRBJ2-7; D not certain. Germline loops: CDR1 MNHEY, CDR2 SVGEGT. The CDR3 totals 12 residues. The CDR3 nucleotides read TGTGTCAGCACCGACCCGGTCTACGAGCAGTACTTC. Encoded protein: CVSTDPVYEQYF.

Many counts were recorded for this clonotype. This chain links TRBV20-1 with TRBJ2-5, with 7 bases matching TRBD1. The V segment lost 4 bases and the J segment 5 bases; nucleotides outside the gene matches: 4. The CDR3 sequence is 12 residues long. From germline, CDR1 is DFQATT and CDR2 SNEGSKA (reference sequence). The CDR3 here is CSATARGETQYF. In nucleotides, the CDR3 is TGCAGTGCTACAGCCAGGGGGGAGACCCAGTACTTC.

The rearrangement links TRBV5-4 to TRBJ2-1, with D perhaps matching TRBD1 (6 bases). Between the trimmed V and J ends, which lost 4 bases and 0 bases, there was a span of 11 bases. Germline CDR1 reads SGHNT; CDR2 reads YYREEE (reference sequence). The CDR3 covers 15 residues. The CDR3 loop is CASSQDSFSYNEQFF. The CDR3 region has the DNA TGTGCCAGCAGCCAGGACAGTTTCTCCTACAATGAGCAGTTCTTC.

This clonotype was recorded at least ten times. The chain links TRBV20-1 to TRBJ2-3; no firm D call. The CDR3 is 14 amino acids. Germline V gives CDR1 DFQATT, CDR2 SNEGSKA (reference sequence). The V gene lost 6 bases and the J gene lost 1 base, with 14 bases spanning the gap. CDR3 bases: TGCAGTGCCCCTAGGCACGGCCGCACAGATACGCAGTATTTT. This translates into CSAPRHGRTDTQYF.

This clonotype was recorded at least ten times. The CDR3 nucleotides read TGCAGTGCTAGTGCACTCGCGCGGCCCCGGGAGAAAAGCACCTACGAGCAGTACTTC. This encodes CSASALARPREKSTYEQYF. The chain has TRBV20-1 and TRBJ2-7; D may be TRBD2 (6 bases). There are 19 residues in the CDR3. Per the germline V gene, CDR1 is DFQATT and CDR2 is SNEGSKA (reference sequence). V lost 3 bases to trimming and J lost 2 bases, with 29 bases between them.

This clonotype has only a few counts. J is TRBJ2-3 and V is TRBV5-1; a weak D match, TRBD2 (6 bases). Trimming took off 2 bases at V and 6 bases at J, with 13 bases between the two ends. Germline lookup yields CDR1 SGHRS and CDR2 YFSETQ. This CDR3 region has 14 residues. The CDR3 DNA reads TGCGCCAGCAGCTTTGGACGGGGGAAGGATACGCAGTATTTT. The encoded protein is CASSFGRGKDTQYF.

In this sample, this clonotype turned up many times. The chain recombines TRBV29-1 with TRBJ1-2; D is possibly TRBD1 (5 bases). CDR1 is SQVTM and CDR2 is ANQGSEA in the germline V gene. This CDR3 has 13 residues. V gave up 0 bases and J gave up 6 bases, with 11 bases separating them. The CDR3 region is CSVEEAGFHGYTF. The CDR3 DNA reads TGCAGCGTTGAAGAGGCAGGGTTCCATGGCTACACCTTC.

This clonotype was counted only a few times. The chain joins TRBV18 to TRBJ2-3, with D possibly matching TRBD2 (5 bases). V was cut by 4 bases and J by 3 bases, with 14 bases left in between. The CDR3 contains 15 residues. The V gene's germline CDR1 is KGHSH and CDR2 LQKENI. CDR3 sequence reads: CASSLYSEVTDTQYF. The CDR3 DNA follows: TGTGCCAGCTCACTCTATTCGGAGGTAACAGATACGCAGTATTTT.

This clonotype ranks as medium-sized. The gene calls are TRBV5-5 and TRBJ2-1; 8 nucleotides match TRBD2. With V trimmed by 2 bases and J by 3 bases, 1 base remained unmatched. CDR3 size: 14 residues. CDR1 SGHKS and CDR2 YYEKEE come from the germline V gene (reference sequence). CDR3 in amino acids: CASSLSGSYNEQFF. DNA for the CDR3: TGTGCCAGCAGCTTAAGCGGGAGCTACAATGAGCAGTTCTTC.

This clonotype was seen at least ten times. This chain links TRBV24-1 with TRBJ2-1, with 8 bases that match TRBD2. This CDR3 spans 14 amino acids. J was trimmed by 6 bases and V by 9 bases; bases with no gene match: 9. Germline loops: CDR1 KGHDR, CDR2 SFDVKD. This CDR3 reads CATQRAGAGNEQFF. The DNA of the CDR3 is TGTGCCACCCAGCGAGCGGGAGCCGGCAATGAGCAGTTCTTC.

By frequency in the sample, this clonotype is medium-sized (0.01 to 0.1%). The chain joins TRBV7-9 to TRBJ2-7, with a possible D match to TRBD2 (6 bases). CDR1 SEHNR and CDR2 FQNEAQ come from the germline V gene (reference sequence). V gave up 8 bases and J gave up 8 bases, with 13 bases separating them. The CDR3 covers 11 residues. CDR3 nucleotide sequence: TGTGCCAGCGAGACTAGTTCCCAGCAGTACTTC. As protein: CASETSSQQYF.

This clonotype has at least ten counts. A junction end diverges from the germline sequence, so it may reflect a read error. The chain couples TRBV7-3 to TRBJ2-7; 7 positions agree with TRBD2. The germline V gene encodes CDR1 SGHTA and CDR2 FQGTGA. The CDR3 is 14 residues long. Here the CDR3 DNA reads TGTGCCAGCAGCTTAGGCGGGAGCTCCAACGAGCAGTACTTC. Translation: CASSLGGSSNEQYF.

This clonotype rates as medium-sized. This chain connects TRBV2 to TRBJ1-1; no clear D. V lost 5 bases, J lost 6 bases, and 13 bases lay in between. The CDR3 spans 13 residues. Per the germline V gene, CDR1 is SNHLY and CDR2 is FYNNEI. The CDR3 nucleotides read TGTGCCAGCAGTTTCGATATTGTGGCTGAAGCTTTCTTT. It translates to CASSFDIVAEAFF.

Judged by abundance, this clonotype is medium-sized. The chain couples TRBV29-1 to TRBJ1-4, with 10 bases lining up with TRBD1. This CDR3 has 15 residues. Germline CDR1 is SQVTM and CDR2 is ANQGSEA. V dropped 7 bases and J dropped 8; count of bases not matched to a gene: 13. This CDR3 is CSANRRQGAGEKLFF. In DNA, the CDR3 is TGCAGCGCCAACCGAAGACAGGGGGCAGGGGAAAAACTGTTTTTT.

The J gene is TRBJ2-2, the V gene TRBV9; D remains unclear. The length of the CDR3 is 11 residues. The V gene's germline CDR1 is SGDLS and CDR2 YYNGEE. V was trimmed by 3 bases and J by 7 bases, leaving 4 bases between them. Here the CDR3 DNA reads TGTGCCAGCAGCGCGGACGGGGAGCTGTTTTTT. Amino acid sequence: CASSADGELFF.

This chain connects TRBV5-1 to TRBJ2-1; D tentatively fits TRBD1 or TRBD2 (5 bases each). Germline V lookup: CDR1 SGHRS, CDR2 YFSETQ. Trimming pared 4 bases from V and 6 bases from J, leaving 11 bases between. This CDR3 contains 13 residues. The CDR3 loop is CASSVGTGNEQFF. The CDR3 coding sequence is TGCGCCAGCAGCGTCGGGACGGGCAATGAGCAGTTCTTC.

The chain recombines TRBV20-1 with TRBJ2-7; no clear D. CDR3 size: 12 residues. CDR1 and CDR2 (germline): DFQATT, SNEGSKA (reference sequence). V shed 0 bases and J shed 7 bases, with 10 bases lying between them. The CDR3 DNA follows: TGCAGTGCTAGAGAAAACCAGGAAGAGCAGTACTTC. It is translated as CSARENQEEQYF.

There are many counts of this clonotype. J is TRBJ2-1 and V is TRBV7-2; TRBD2 agrees at 9 bases. CDR1 is SGHTA and CDR2 is FQGNSA in the germline V gene. This CDR3 comprises 19 residues. V shed 2 bases and J 6 bases; nucleotides not matched to a gene: 17. In nucleotides, the CDR3 is TGTGCCAGCAGCTTAAGTGGTAGCGGGAGATTGGTCAGCGGCAATGAGCAGTTCTTC. Translated, it gives CASSLSGSGRLVSGNEQFF.

This clonotype was seen ten or more times. The chain joins TRBV6-2 or TRBV6-3 to TRBJ2-2; 7 bases line up with TRBD1. Germline CDR1 is MNHEY and CDR2 is SVGEGT. V was pared by 5 bases and J by 7 bases, with 4 bases of the junction left unmatched. The CDR3 covers 13 residues. This CDR3 reads CASSAYRGGELFF. CDR3 nucleotides: TGTGCCAGCAGTGCATACAGGGGCGGGGAGCTGTTTTTT.

This clonotype was recorded at least ten times. The chain combines TRBV20-1 with TRBJ2-1; D not certain. The CDR3 contains 14 residues. V lost 1 base and J lost 0, with 7 bases in between. CDR1 is DFQATT, CDR2 SNEGSKA, per germline (reference sequence). CDR3 bases: TGCAGTGCTAGAGCCGCTGGCTCCTACAATGAGCAGTTCTTC. Translation gives CSARAAGSYNEQFF.

Only a few counts were recorded for this clonotype. V gene TRBV12-3 or TRBV12-4 combines with J gene TRBJ2-6; maybe TRBD1 (5 bases). Deletions cut 5 bases from V and 4 bases from J, with 12 bases between. There are 15 residues in the CDR3. CDR3 coding DNA: TGTGCCAGCAGTCCAGGGTCTGGCGGGGCCAACGTCCTGACTTTC. It translates to CASSPGSGGANVLTF.

This clonotype was seen a handful of times. The J gene is TRBJ2-6, the V gene TRBV9, with D perhaps matching TRBD2 (6 bases). The CDR3 contains 18 residues. CDR1 is SGDLS and CDR2 is YYNGEE in the germline V gene. With 7 bases removed from V and 4 bases from J, the gap between germline ends came to 24 bases. The CDR3 DNA reads TGTGCCAGCGCTCGGGAGCCGGCCTTGACGCTCGGGGCCAACGTCCTGACTTTC. As protein: CASAREPALTLGANVLTF.

This chain links TRBV4-3 with TRBJ2-7; no clear D gene. This CDR3 is built from 13 residues. The germline V gene has CDR1 LGHNA and CDR2 YSLEER. Trimming cost V 0 bases and J 5 bases, with 8 bases left between them. DNA of the CDR3: TGCGCCAGCAGCCAAGAGTTCGGAGACGAGCAGTACTTC. Translated, it gives CASSQEFGDEQYF.

Judged by abundance, this clonotype is medium-sized. This chain joins TRBV29-1 and TRBJ2-7, with 8 bases aligning to TRBD1. Germline values: CDR1 SQVTM, CDR2 ANQGSEA. V was pared by 5 bases and J by 2 bases, with 8 bases of the junction left unmatched. The CDR3 has 14 residues. The CDR3 DNA sequence: TGCAGCGTTCGTCTACAGGGGGTACCCTACGAGCAGTACTTC. Translation: CSVRLQGVPYEQYF.

The chain couples TRBV6-1 to TRBJ2-7; 7 nucleotides align to TRBD1. From germline, CDR1 is MNHNS and CDR2 SASEGT. This CDR3 has 15 amino acids. V was clipped by 6 bases and J by 0 bases; unmatched bases: 8. This CDR3 reads CASRTGTAVSYEQYF. CDR3 DNA: TGTGCCAGCAGGACCGGGACAGCCGTCTCCTACGAGCAGTACTTC.

This clonotype was observed many times. This chain uses TRBV6-5 with TRBJ1-6; TRBD1 is a possible D gene (5 bases). The CDR3 spans 17 residues. V lost 2 bases to trimming and J lost 2 bases, with 13 bases between them. The V gene's germline CDR1 is MNHEY and CDR2 SVGAGI. CDR3 sequence (DNA): TGTGCCAGCAGTTACACATTCAGGGAGACCTATAATTCACCCCTCCACTTT. Its protein is CASSYTFRETYNSPLHF.

This clonotype was detected many times. The rearrangement links TRBV14 to TRBJ2-3, with 9 bases aligning to TRBD2. The germline V gene encodes CDR1 SGHDN and CDR2 FVKESK. The CDR3 length is 17 residues. The V gene end was trimmed by 1 base and the J gene end by 4 bases; junction bases not matched to a gene: 9. The CDR3 protein is CASSQGIAGAGADTQYF. The CDR3 region has the DNA TGTGCCAGCAGCCAAGGGATAGCGGGAGCTGGTGCAGATACGCAGTATTTT.